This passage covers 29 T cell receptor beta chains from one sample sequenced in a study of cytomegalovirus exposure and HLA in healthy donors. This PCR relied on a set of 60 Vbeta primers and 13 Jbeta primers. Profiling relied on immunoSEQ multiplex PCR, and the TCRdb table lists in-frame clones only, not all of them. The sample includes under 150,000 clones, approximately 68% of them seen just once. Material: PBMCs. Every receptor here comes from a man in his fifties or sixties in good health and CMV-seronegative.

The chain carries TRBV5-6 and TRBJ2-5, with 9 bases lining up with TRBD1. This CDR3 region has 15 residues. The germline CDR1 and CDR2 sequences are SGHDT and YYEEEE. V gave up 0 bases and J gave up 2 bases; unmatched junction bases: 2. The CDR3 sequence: CASSLGGQGQETQYF. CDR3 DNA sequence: TGTGCCAGCAGCTTGGGGGGACAGGGACAAGAGACCCAGTACTTC.

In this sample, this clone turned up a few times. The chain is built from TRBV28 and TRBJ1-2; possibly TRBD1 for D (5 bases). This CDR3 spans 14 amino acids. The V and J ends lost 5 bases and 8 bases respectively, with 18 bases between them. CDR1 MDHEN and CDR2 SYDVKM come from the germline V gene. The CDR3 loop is CASSQPAAEGGYTF. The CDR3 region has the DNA TGTGCCAGCAGTCAGCCAGCGGCGGAGGGGGGCTACACCTTC.

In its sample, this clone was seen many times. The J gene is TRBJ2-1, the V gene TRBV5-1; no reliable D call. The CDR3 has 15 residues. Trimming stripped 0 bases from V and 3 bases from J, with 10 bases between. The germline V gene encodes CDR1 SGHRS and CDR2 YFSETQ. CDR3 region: CASSLETPVYNEQFF. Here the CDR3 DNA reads TGCGCCAGCAGCTTGGAGACTCCCGTCTACAATGAGCAGTTCTTC.

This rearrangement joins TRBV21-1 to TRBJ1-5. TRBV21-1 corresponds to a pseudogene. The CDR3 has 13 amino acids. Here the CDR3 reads CASSKARDQPQHF. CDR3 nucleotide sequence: TGTGCCAGCAGCAAAGCGAGGGATCAGCCCCAGCATTTT.

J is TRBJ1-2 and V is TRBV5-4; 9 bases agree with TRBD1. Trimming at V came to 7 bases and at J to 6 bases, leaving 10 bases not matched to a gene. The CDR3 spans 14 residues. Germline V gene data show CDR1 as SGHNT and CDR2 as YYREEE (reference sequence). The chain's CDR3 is CASGKQGADHGYTF. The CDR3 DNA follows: TGTGCCAGCGGAAAACAGGGGGCGGATCATGGCTACACCTTC.

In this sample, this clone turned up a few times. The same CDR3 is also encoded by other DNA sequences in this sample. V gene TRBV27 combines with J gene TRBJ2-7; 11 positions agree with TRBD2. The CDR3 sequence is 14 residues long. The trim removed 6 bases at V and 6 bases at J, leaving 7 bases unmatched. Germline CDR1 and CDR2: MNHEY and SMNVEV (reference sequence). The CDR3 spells CASSRLAGGGEQYF. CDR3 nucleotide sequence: TGTGCCAGCAGCCGCCTAGCGGGAGGTGGCGAGCAGTACTTC.

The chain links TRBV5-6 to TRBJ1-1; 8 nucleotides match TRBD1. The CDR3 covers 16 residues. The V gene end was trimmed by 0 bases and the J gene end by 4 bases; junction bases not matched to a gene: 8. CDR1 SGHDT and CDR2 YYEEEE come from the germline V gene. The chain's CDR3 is CASSLALDRGSTEAFF. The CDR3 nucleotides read TGTGCCAGCAGCTTGGCCCTTGACAGGGGAAGCACTGAAGCTTTCTTT.

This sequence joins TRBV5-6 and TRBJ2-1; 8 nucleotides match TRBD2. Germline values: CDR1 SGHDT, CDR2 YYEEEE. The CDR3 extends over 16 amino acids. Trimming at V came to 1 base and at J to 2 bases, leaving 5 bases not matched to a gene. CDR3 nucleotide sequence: TGTGCCAGCAGCTTGTTCCCACTAGCGGCCTACAATGAGCAGTTCTTC. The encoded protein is CASSLFPLAAYNEQFF. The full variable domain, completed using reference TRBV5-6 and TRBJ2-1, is DAGVTQSPTHLIKTRGQQVTLRCSPKSGHDTVSWYQQALGQGPQFIFQYYEEEERQRGNFPDRFSGHQFPNYSSELNVNALLLGDSALYLCASSLFPLAAYNEQFFGPGTRLTVL.

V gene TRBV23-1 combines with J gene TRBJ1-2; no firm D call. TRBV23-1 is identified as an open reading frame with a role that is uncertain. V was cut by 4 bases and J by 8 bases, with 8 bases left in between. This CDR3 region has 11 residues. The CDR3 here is CASSRVCGYTF. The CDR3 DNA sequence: TGCGCCAGCAGTCGAGTATGCGGCTACACCTTC.

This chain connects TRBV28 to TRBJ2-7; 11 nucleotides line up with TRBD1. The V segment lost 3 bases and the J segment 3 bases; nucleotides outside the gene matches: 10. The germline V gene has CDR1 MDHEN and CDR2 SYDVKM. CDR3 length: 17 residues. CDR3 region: CASSLPGQGTGGYEQYF. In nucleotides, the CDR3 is TGTGCCAGCAGTTTGCCCGGTCAGGGGACAGGGGGCTACGAGCAGTACTTC.

The CDR3 protein is CASTWSSESSYNEQFF. Written as DNA, the CDR3 is TGCGCCAGCACCTGGAGCAGCGAGAGCTCCTACAATGAGCAGTTCTTC. The V gene is TRBV4-3, the J gene TRBJ2-1, with D unresolved. Germline V gene data show CDR1 as LGHNA and CDR2 as YSLEER. This CDR3 has 16 residues. V lost 7 bases and J lost 0, with 16 bases in between.

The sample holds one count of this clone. CDR3 amino acids: CASSQDQASSYNEQFF. DNA of the CDR3: TGCGCCAGCAGCCAAGATCAGGCTTCCTCCTACAATGAGCAGTTCTTC. V is TRBV4-1 and J is TRBJ2-1; D call uncertain. Between the trimmed V and J ends, which lost 0 bases and 0 bases, there was a span of 9 bases. The CDR3 extends over 16 amino acids. CDR1 is MGHRA, CDR2 YSYEKL, per germline.

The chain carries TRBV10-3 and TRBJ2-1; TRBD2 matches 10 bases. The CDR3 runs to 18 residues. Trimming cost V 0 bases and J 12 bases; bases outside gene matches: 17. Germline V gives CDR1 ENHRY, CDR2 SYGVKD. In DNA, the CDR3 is TGTGCCATCAGTGAGTCGACGGGGGGCGCTAGCGGGAGATCATGGCAGTTCTTC. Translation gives CAISESTGGASGRSWQFF.

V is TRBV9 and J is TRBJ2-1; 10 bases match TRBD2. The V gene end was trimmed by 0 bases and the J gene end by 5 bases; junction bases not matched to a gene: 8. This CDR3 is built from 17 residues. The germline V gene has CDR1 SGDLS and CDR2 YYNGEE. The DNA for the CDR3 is TGTGCCAGCAGCGTAGCTCCTCTAGCGGGAGCAAACAATGAGCAGTTCTTC. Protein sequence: CASSVAPLAGANNEQFF.

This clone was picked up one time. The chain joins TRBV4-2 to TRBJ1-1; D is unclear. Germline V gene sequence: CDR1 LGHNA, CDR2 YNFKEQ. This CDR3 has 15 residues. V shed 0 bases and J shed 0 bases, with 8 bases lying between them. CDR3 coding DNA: TGTGCCAGCAGCCAAGATGTCGGGGTGAACACTGAAGCTTTCTTT. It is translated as CASSQDVGVNTEAFF.

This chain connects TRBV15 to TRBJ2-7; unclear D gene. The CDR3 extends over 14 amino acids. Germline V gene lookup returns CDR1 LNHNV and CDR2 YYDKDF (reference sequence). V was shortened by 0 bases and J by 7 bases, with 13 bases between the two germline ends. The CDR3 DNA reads TGTGCCACCAGCAGAGATGTTATCCCGCGGGAGCAGTACTTC. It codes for CATSRDVIPREQYF.

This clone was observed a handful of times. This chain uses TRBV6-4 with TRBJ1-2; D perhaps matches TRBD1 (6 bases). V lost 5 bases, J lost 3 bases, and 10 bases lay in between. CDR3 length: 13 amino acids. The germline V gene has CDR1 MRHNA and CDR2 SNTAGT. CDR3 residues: CASSQGGDYGYTF. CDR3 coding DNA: TGTGCCAGCAGTCAAGGGGGGGACTATGGCTACACCTTC.

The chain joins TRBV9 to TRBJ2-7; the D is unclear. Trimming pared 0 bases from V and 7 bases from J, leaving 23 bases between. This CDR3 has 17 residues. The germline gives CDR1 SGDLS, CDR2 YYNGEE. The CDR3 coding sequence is TGTGCCAGCAGCGTAGACGTCGGCCATAGCCCCTTGAGAGAGCAGTACTTC. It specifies CASSVDVGHSPLREQYF.

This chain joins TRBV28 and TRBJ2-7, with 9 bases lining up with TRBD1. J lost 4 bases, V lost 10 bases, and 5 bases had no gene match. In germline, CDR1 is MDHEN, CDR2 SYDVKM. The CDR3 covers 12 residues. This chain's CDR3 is CATQTGGYEQYF. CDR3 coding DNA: TGTGCCACCCAGACAGGGGGGTACGAGCAGTACTTC.

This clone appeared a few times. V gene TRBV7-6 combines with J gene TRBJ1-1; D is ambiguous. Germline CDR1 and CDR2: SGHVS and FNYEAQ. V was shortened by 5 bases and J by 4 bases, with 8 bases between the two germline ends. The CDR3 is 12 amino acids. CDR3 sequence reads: CASSPLVTEAFF. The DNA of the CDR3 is TGTGCCAGCAGCCCCCTAGTCACTGAAGCTTTCTTT.

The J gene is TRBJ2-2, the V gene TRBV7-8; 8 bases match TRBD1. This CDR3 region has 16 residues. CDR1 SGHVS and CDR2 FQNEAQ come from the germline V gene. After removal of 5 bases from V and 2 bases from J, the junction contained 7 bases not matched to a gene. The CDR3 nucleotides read TGTGCCAGCAGCGAAAGGACAGGGCACAACACCGGGGAGCTGTTTTTT. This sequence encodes CASSERTGHNTGELFF. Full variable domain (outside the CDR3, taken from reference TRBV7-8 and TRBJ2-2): GAGVSQSPRYKVAKRGQDVALRCDPISGHVSLFWYQQALGQGPEFLTYFQNEAQLDKSGLPSDRFFAERPEGSVSTLKIQRTQQEDSAVYLCASSERTGHNTGELFFGEGSRLTVL.

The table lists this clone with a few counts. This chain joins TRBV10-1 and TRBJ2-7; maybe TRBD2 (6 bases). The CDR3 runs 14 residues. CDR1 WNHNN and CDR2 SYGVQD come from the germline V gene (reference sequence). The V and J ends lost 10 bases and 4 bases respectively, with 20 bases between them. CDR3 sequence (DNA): TGCGCCACCCTGCCGTTTGCGGGACCTTACGAGCAGTACTTC. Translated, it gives CATLPFAGPYEQYF.

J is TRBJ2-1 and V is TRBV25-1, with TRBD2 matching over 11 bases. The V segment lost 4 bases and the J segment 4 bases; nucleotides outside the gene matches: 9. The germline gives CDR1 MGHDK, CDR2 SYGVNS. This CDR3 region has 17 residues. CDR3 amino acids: CASSGYGTSGKYNEQFF. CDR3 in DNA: TGTGCCAGCAGTGGTTACGGGACTAGCGGAAAGTACAATGAGCAGTTCTTC. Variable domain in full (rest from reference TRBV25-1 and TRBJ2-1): EADIYQTPRYLVIGTGKKITLECSQTMGHDKMYWYQQDPGMELHLIHYSYGVNSTEKGDLSSESTVSRIRTEHFPLTLESARPSHTSQYLCASSGYGTSGKYNEQFFGPGTRLTVL.

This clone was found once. CDR3 sequence (DNA): TGTGCCAGCAGTTTAGACACAGCGAACACCGGGGAGCTGTTTTTT. It translates to CASSLDTANTGELFF. This chain joins TRBV6-6 and TRBJ2-2; D is unresolved. Germline values: CDR1 MNHNY, CDR2 SVGAGI (reference sequence). The V end lost 4 bases, the J end lost 0 bases, and 9 bases lay between the germline ends. The CDR3 consists of 15 residues.

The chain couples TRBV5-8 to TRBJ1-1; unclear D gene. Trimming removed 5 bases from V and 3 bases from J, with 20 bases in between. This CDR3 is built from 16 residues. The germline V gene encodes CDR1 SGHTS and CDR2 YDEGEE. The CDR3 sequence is CASSSTLFRWDTEAFF. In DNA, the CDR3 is TGTGCCAGCAGTTCGACACTCTTCAGGTGGGACACTGAAGCTTTCTTT.

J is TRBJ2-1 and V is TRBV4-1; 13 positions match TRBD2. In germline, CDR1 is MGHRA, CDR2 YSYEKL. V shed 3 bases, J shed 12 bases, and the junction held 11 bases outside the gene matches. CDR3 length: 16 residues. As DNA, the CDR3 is TGCGCCAGCAGCCAGGGGACTAGCGGGGTGTGGTTCGGGCAGTTCTTC. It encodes CASSQGTSGVWFGQFF.

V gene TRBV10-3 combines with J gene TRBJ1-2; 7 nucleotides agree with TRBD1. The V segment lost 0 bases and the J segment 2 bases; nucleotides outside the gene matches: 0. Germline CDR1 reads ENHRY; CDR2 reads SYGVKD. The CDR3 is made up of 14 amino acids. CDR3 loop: CAISESGGNYGYTF. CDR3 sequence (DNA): TGTGCCATCAGTGAGTCAGGGGGCAACTATGGCTACACCTTC.

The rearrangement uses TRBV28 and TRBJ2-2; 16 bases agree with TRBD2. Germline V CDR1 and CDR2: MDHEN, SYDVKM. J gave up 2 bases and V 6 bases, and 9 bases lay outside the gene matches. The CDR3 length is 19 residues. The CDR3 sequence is CASRDSGLAGGRNTGELFF. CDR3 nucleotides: TGTGCCAGCAGAGATTCGGGACTAGCGGGAGGGCGTAACACCGGGGAGCTGTTTTTT.

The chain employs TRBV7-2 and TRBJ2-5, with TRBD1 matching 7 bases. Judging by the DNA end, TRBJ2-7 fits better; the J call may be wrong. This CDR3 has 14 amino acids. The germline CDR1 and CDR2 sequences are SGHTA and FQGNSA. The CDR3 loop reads CASSADRDTYEQYF. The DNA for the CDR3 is TGTGCCAGCAGCGCCGACAGGGACACCTACGAGCAGTACTTC.